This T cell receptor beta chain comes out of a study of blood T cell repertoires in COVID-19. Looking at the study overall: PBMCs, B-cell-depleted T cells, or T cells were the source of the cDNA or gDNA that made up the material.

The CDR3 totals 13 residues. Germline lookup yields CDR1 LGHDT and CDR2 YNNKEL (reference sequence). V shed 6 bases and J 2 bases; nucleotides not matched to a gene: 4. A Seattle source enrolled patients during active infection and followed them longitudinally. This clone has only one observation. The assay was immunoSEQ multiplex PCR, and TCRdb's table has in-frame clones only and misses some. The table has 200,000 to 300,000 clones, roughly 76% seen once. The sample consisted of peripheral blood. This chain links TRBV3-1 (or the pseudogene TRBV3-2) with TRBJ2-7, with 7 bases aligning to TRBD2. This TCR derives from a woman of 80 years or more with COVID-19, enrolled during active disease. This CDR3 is CASRGGEAYEQYF. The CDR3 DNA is TGTGCCAGCAGGGGGGGGGAGGCCTACGAGCAGTACTTC.